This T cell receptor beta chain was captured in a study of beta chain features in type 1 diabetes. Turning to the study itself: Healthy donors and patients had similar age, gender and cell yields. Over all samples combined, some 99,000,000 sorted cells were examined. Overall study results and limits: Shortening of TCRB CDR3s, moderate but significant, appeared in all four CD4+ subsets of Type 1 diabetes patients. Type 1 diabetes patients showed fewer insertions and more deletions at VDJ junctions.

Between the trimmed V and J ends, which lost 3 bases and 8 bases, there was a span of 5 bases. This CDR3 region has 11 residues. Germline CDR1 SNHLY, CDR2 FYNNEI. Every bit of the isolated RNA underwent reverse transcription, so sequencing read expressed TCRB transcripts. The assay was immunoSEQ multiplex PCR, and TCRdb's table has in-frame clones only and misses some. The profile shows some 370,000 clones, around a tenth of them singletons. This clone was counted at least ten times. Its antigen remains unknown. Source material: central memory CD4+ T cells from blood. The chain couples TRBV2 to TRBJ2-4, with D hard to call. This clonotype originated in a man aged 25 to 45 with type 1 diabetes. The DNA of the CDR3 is TGTGCCAGCAGTGACCGTGACATTCAGTACTTC. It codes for CASSDRDIQYF.